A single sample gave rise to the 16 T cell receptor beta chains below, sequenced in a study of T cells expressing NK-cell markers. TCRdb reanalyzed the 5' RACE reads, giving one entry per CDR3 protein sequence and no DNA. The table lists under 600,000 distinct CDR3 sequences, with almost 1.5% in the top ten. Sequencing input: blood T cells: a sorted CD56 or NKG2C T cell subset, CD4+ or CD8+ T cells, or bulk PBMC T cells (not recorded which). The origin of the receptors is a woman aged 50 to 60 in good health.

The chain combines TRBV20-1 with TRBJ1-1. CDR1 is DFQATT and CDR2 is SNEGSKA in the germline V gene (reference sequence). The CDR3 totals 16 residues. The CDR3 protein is CSASTRANWWDTEAFF.

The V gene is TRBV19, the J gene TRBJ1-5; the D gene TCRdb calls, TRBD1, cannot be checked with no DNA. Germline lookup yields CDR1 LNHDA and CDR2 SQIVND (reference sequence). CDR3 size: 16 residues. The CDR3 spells CASSPGGRVVNQPQHF.

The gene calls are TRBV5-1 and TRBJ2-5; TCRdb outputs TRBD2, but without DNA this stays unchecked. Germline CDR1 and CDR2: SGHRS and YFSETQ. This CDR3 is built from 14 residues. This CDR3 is CASSPNSGTETQYF.

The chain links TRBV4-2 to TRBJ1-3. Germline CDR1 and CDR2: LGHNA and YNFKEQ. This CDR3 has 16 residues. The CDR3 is CASSQVEGPSGNTIYF.

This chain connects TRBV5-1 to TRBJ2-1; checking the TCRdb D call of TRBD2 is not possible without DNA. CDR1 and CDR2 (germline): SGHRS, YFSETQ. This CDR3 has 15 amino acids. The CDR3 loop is CASSLLAGGRNEQFF.

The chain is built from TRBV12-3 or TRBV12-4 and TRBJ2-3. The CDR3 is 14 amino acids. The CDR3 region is CASTQRKFTDTQYF.

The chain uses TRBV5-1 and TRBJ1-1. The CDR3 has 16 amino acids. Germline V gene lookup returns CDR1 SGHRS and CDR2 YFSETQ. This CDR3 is CASSLLGVNKDTEAFF. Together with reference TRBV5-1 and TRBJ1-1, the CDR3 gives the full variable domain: KAGVTQTPRYLIKTRGQQVTLSCSPISGHRSVSWYQQTPGQGLQFLFEYFSETQRNKGNFPGRFSGRQFSNSRSEMNVSTLELGDSALYLCASSLLGVNKDTEAFFGQGTRLTVV.

CDR3 sequence: CASRRAGGPVDEQFF. The rearrangement joins TRBV2 to TRBJ2-1; TCRdb reports TRBD2, a call that lacks DNA to check it against. Germline CDR1 and CDR2: SNHLY and FYNNEI. The CDR3 spans 15 residues.

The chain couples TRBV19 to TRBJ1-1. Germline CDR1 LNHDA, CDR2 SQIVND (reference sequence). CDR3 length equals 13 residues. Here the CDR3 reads CASSTARGTEAFF.

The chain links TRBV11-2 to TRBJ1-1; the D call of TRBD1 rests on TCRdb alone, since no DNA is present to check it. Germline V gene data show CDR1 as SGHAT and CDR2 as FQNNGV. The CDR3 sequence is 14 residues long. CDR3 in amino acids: CASSRITGGTEAFF.

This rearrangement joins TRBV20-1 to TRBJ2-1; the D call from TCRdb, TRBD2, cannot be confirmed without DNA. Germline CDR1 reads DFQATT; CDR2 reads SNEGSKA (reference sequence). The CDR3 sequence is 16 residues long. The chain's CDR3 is CSARASTSPSYNEQFF.

CDR3 amino acids: CASRGDRLANYGYTF. V is TRBV12-3 or TRBV12-4 and J is TRBJ1-2; TCRdb indicates TRBD1, and absent DNA this call remains unverified. The CDR3 runs to 15 residues.

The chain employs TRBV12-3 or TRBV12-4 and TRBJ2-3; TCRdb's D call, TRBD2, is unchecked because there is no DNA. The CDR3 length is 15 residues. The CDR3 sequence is CASSKTGRSTDTQYF.

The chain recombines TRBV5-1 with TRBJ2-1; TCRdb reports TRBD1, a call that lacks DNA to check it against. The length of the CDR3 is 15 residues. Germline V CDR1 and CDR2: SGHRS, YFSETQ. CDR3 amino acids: CASSLHPGGGGEQFF.

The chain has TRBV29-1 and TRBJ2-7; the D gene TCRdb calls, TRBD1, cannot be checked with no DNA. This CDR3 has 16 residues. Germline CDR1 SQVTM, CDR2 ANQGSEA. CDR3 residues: CSVEDLGQKGFHEQYF.

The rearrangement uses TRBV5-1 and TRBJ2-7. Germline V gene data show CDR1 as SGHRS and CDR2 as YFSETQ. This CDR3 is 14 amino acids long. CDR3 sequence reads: CASSLAGLGYEQYF.